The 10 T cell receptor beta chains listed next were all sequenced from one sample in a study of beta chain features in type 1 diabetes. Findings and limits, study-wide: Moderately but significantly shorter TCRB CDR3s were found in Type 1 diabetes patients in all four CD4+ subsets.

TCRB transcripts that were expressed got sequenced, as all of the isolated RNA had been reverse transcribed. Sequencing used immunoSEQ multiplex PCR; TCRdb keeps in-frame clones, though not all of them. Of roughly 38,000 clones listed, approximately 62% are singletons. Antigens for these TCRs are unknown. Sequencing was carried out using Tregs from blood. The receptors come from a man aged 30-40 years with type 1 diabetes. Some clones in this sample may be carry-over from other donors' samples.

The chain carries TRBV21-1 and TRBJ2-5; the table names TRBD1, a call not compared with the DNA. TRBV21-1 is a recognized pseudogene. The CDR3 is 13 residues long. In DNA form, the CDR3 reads TGTGCCAGCACCCCGGGACAGCAAGAGACCCAGTACTTC. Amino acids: CASTPGQQETQYF.

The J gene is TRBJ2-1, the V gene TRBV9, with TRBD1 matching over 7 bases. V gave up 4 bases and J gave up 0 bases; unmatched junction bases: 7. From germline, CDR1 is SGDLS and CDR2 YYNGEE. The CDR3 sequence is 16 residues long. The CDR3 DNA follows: TGTGCCAGCAGCACCGGGACAGCCAGCTCCTACAATGAGCAGTTCTTC. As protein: CASSTGTASSYNEQFF.

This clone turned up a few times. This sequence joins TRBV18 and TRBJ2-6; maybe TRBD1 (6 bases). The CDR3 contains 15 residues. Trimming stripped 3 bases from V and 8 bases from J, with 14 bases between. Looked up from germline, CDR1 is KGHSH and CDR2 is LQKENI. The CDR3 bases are TGTGCCAGCTCACCGAGAGGGGGACACTCCAACGTCCTGACTTTC. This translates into CASSPRGGHSNVLTF.

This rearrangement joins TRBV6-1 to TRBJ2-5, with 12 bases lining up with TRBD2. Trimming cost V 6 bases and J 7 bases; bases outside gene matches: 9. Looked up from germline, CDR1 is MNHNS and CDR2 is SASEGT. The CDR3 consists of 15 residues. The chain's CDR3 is CASRLAGGLSGTQYF. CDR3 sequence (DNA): TGTGCCAGCAGACTAGCGGGGGGCCTCTCTGGGACCCAGTACTTC.

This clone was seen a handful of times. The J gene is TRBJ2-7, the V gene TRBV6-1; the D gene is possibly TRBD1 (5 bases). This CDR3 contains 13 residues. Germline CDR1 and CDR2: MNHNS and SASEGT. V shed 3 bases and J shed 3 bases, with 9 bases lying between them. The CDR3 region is CASSEQGYYEQYF. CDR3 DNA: TGTGCCAGCAGTGAGCAGGGCTACTACGAGCAGTACTTC.

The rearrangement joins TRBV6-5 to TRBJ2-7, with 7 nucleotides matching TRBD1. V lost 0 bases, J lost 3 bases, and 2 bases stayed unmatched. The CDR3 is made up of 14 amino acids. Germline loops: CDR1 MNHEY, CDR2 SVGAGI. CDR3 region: CASSYSSGGYEQYF. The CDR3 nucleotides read TGTGCCAGCAGTTACTCCTCAGGGGGCTACGAGCAGTACTTC.

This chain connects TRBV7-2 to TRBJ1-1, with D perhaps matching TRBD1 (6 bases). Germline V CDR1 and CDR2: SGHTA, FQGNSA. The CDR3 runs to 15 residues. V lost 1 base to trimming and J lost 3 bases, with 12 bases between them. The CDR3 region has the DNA TGTGCCAGCAGCTTAGGTGGGACACTTTACACTGAAGCTTTCTTT. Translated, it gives CASSLGGTLYTEAFF.

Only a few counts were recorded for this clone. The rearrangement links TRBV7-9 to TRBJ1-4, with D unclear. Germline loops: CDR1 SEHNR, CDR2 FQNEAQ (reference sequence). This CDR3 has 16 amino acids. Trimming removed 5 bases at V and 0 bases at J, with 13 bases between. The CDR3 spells CASSEVYGTTNEKLFF. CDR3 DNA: TGTGCCAGCAGCGAAGTCTACGGGACAACTAATGAAAAACTGTTTTTT. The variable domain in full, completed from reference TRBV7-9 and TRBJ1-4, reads DTGVSQNPRHKITKRGQNVTFRCDPISEHNRLYWYRQTLGQGPEFLTYFQNEAQLEKSRLLSDRFSAERPKGSFSTLEIQRTEQGDSAMYLCASSEVYGTTNEKLFFGSGTQLSVL.

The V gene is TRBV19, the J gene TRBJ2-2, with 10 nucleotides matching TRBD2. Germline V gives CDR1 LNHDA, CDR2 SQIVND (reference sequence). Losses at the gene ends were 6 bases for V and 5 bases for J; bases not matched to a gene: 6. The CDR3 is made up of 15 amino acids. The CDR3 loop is CASRPLAGATGELFF. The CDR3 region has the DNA TGTGCCAGTAGACCTCTAGCGGGGGCTACCGGGGAGCTGTTTTTT.

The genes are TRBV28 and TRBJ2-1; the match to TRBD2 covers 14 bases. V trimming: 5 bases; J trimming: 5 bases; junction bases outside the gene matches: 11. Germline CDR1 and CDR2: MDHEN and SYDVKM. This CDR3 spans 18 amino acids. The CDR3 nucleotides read TGTGCCAGCAGTCGACTAGCGGGGGGGCCGGCACTCCACAATGAGCAGTTCTTC. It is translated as CASSRLAGGPALHNEQFF. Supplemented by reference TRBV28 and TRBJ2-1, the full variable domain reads DVKVTQSSRYLVKRTGEKVFLECVQDMDHENMFWYRQDPGLGLRLIYFSYDVKMKEKGDIPEGYSVSREKKERFSLILESASTNQTSMYLCASSRLAGGPALHNEQFFGPGTRLTVL.